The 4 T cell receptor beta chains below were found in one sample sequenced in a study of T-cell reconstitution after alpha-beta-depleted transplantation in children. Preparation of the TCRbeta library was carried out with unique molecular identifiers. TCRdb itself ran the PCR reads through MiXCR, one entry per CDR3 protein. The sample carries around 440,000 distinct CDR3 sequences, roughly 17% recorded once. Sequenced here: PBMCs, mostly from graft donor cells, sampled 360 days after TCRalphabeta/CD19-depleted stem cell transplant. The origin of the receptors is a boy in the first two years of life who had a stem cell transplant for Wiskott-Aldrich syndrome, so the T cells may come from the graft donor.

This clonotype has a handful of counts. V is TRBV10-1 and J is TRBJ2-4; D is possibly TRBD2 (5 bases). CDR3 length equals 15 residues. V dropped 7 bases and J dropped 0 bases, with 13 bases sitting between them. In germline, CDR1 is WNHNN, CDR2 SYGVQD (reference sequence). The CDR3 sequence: CASIEGTIAKNIQYF. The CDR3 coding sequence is TGCGCCAGCATCGAGGGCACTATAGCCAAAAACATTCAGTACTTC.

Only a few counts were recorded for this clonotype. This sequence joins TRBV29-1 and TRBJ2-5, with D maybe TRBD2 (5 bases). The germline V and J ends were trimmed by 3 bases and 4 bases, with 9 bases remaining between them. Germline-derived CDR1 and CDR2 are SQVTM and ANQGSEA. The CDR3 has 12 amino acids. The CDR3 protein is CSVDGVGETQYF. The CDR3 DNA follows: TGCAGCGTTGACGGGGTGGGAGAGACCCAGTACTTC.

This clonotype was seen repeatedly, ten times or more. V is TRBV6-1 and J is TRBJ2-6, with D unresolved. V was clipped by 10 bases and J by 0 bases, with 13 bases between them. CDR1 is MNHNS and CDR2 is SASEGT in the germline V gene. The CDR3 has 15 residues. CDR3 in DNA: TGTGCCACGTTGGGTGCCTTCTCTGGGGCCAACGTCCTGACTTTC. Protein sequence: CATLGAFSGANVLTF.

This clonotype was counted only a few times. This chain's CDR3 is CSAPWAGGYNEQFF. In nucleotides, the CDR3 is TGCAGTGCCCCGTGGGCAGGGGGATACAATGAGCAGTTCTTC. The chain links TRBV20-1 to TRBJ2-1, with 7 bases that match TRBD1. CDR1 is DFQATT, CDR2 SNEGSKA, per germline (reference sequence). The CDR3 is made up of 14 amino acids. V was clipped by 6 bases and J by 4 bases; unmatched bases: 9.